The TCR beta chain under discussion was sequenced for a study of T cell responses to AZD1222 COVID-19 vaccine. Overall study findings and caveats: It was only after the peak T cell response that any repertoires were sampled. Nearly half of spike-specific TCRs reportedly go after variant regions that carry no mutations. The study identified only six AZD1222 recipients as seropositive at baseline.

As concerns this clone: Its target is not known.

The table came from immunoSEQ multiplex PCR; TCRdb's copy has only in-frame clones and leaves some out. The table shows more than 60,000 clones, with roughly 87% occurring only once. Germline V gives CDR1 SGHNT, CDR2 YYREEE (reference sequence). This CDR3 contains 15 residues. V lost 0 bases and J lost 0, with 10 bases in between. The chain joins TRBV5-4 to TRBJ2-7; D unresolved. The sequences come from peripheral blood, collected on day 0 of AZD1222 vaccination. The receptor comes from an adult in good health. The CDR3 nucleotides read TGTGCCAGCAGCTTGGTGTCAGCAGGCTCCTACGAGCAGTACTTC. Its protein is CASSLVSAGSYEQYF.